This passage covers 17 T cell receptor beta chains from one sample sequenced in a study of blood T cell repertoires in COVID-19. Measured with immunoSEQ multiplex PCR; TCRdb has only the in-frame clones, and not every one. The repertoire has 85,000 to 100,000 clones, 88% of them found once; the top ten carry roughly 2%. The sample taken for sequencing was peripheral blood. Receptors were obtained from a man in his fifties or sixties with COVID-19, enrolled during active disease.

This clone was found once. This rearrangement joins TRBV5-5 to TRBJ1-1; 7 positions agree with TRBD1. J gave up 1 base and V 5 bases, and 5 bases lay outside the gene matches. The germline V gene encodes CDR1 SGHKS and CDR2 YYEKEE (reference sequence). The CDR3 spans 14 residues. The CDR3 protein is CASRPGQENTEAFF. Here the CDR3 DNA reads TGTGCCAGCAGGCCAGGACAGGAGAACACTGAAGCTTTCTTT. The full variable domain, rest sourced from reference TRBV5-5 and TRBJ1-1, is DAGVTQSPTHLIKTRGQQVTLRCSPISGHKSVSWYQQVLGQGPQFIFQYYEKEERGRGNFPDRFSARQFPNYSSELNVNALLLGDSALYLCASRPGQENTEAFFGQGTRLTVV.

V usage is TRBV4-1 and J usage is TRBJ1-2; TRBD1 agrees at 9 bases. The CDR3 runs to 14 residues. Per the germline V gene, CDR1 is MGHRA and CDR2 is YSYEKL. V lost 5 bases, J lost 6 bases, and 7 bases stayed unmatched. The CDR3 is CASSAPGQGNGYTF. The CDR3 DNA reads TGCGCCAGCAGCGCACCGGGACAGGGTAATGGCTACACCTTC.

This chain links TRBV3-1 (or the pseudogene TRBV3-2) with TRBJ2-2; D gene ambiguous. Deletions cut 4 bases from V and 0 bases from J, with 15 bases between. Germline V lookup: CDR1 LGHDT, CDR2 YNNKEL (reference sequence). CDR3 size: 17 residues. For the CDR3, the DNA is TGTGCCAGCAGCCCCGCACTTTACCTGGCGAACACCGGGGAGCTGTTTTTT. This translates into CASSPALYLANTGELFF.

This chain joins TRBV19 and TRBJ1-2; TRBD1 might be the D (5 bases). Trimming removed 7 bases at V and 0 bases at J, with 12 bases between. This CDR3 comprises 14 residues. Germline values: CDR1 LNHDA, CDR2 SQIVND (reference sequence). CDR3 protein: CASNPTGANYGYTF. As DNA, the CDR3 is TGTGCCAGTAACCCCACAGGAGCTAACTATGGCTACACCTTC.

The V call is TRBV9, the J call TRBJ1-1; weak D call: TRBD1 (5 bases). The germline V gene has CDR1 SGDLS and CDR2 YYNGEE. CDR3 size: 16 residues. V lost 3 bases and J 6 bases, leaving 21 bases between the germline ends. The CDR3 DNA reads TGTGCCAGCAGCGCGTGGGGGAGGGCAAGGTCCCCTGAAGCTTTCTTT. Residues: CASSAWGRARSPEAFF.

The rearrangement links TRBV6-5 to TRBJ2-1, with D perhaps matching TRBD2 (7 bases). The germline V gene encodes CDR1 MNHEY and CDR2 SVGAGI. This CDR3 is built from 15 residues. With 7 bases removed from V and 4 bases from J, the gap between germline ends came to 17 bases. The CDR3 nucleotides read TGTGCCAGCATTAAACCGGGGGGCTCTTACAATGAGCAGTTCTTC. Protein product: CASIKPGGSYNEQFF.

The rearrangement uses TRBV10-1 and TRBJ1-2; D might be TRBD1 (5 bases). Germline V gene data show CDR1 as WNHNN and CDR2 as SYGVQD (reference sequence). CDR3 length equals 16 residues. Between the trimmed V and J ends, which lost 6 bases and 1 base, there was a span of 18 bases. The CDR3 reads CASREDTPLFNYGYTF. In DNA, the CDR3 is TGCGCCAGCAGGGAGGACACTCCCTTGTTTAACTATGGCTACACCTTC.

In its sample, this clone was seen once. CDR3 sequence: CASSLARRGSSYEQYF. The CDR3 DNA is TGTGCCAGCAGCTTAGCACGGCGGGGGAGCTCCTACGAGCAGTACTTC. This chain uses TRBV7-8 with TRBJ2-7, with 7 bases that match TRBD2. CDR3 length equals 16 residues. V shed 0 bases, J shed 0 bases, and the junction held 5 bases outside the gene matches. The V gene's germline CDR1 is SGHVS and CDR2 FQNEAQ. Complete variable domain (other parts from reference TRBV7-8 and TRBJ2-7): GAGVSQSPRYKVAKRGQDVALRCDPISGHVSLFWYQQALGQGPEFLTYFQNEAQLDKSGLPSDRFFAERPEGSVSTLKIQRTQQEDSAVYLCASSLARRGSSYEQYFGPGTRLTVT.

The CDR3 DNA reads TGCAGAGCTGCGAGGGTCAATGAGCAGTTCTTC. This translates into CRAARVNEQFF. The chain has TRBV20-1 and TRBJ2-1; the D gene is possibly TRBD2 (5 bases). This CDR3 is 11 amino acids long. Per germline, CDR1 DFQATT and CDR2 SNEGSKA (reference sequence).

The chain is built from TRBV3-1 (or the pseudogene TRBV3-2) and TRBJ2-7; 9 bases map to TRBD1. Germline V gene data show CDR1 as LGHDT and CDR2 as YNNKEL (reference sequence). J lost 2 bases, V lost 3 bases, and 8 bases had no gene match. The CDR3 runs to 16 residues. CDR3 DNA: TGTGCCAGCAGCCAGCGGACAGGGGTCAGACCCTACGAGCAGTACTTC. It specifies CASSQRTGVRPYEQYF.

This chain uses TRBV6-5 with TRBJ1-2; D unresolved. Germline V gives CDR1 MNHEY, CDR2 SVGAGI. The CDR3 consists of 13 residues. V was cut by 5 bases and J by 8 bases, with 15 bases left in between. The CDR3 loop reads CASSLEGLPGYTF. CDR3 nucleotides: TGTGCCAGCAGTCTAGAGGGTCTGCCGGGCTACACCTTC.

This clone was counted a few times. V is TRBV28 and J is TRBJ1-2; D remains ambiguous. CDR1 and CDR2 (germline): MDHEN, SYDVKM. V was pared by 7 bases and J by 0 bases, with 3 bases between. CDR3 size: 11 residues. CDR3 residues: CASISNYGYTF. CDR3 DNA sequence: TGTGCCAGCATCTCTAACTATGGCTACACCTTC.

The gene calls are TRBV6-1 and TRBJ1-1, with 7 bases matching TRBD1. V was pared by 2 bases and J by 4 bases, with 16 bases of the junction left unmatched. Looked up from germline, CDR1 is MNHNS and CDR2 is SASEGT. This CDR3 contains 18 residues. Written as DNA, the CDR3 is TGTGCCAGCAGTGAAAAGTTTGAGACAGGGCTAAGAGGCACTGAAGCTTTCTTT. Translating it yields CASSEKFETGLRGTEAFF.

This chain joins TRBV5-3 and TRBJ1-5, with TRBD1 as a possible D gene (5 bases). TRBV5-3 is placed among ORFs of uncertain function. The CDR3 is made up of 15 amino acids. The V end lost 2 bases, the J end lost 2 bases, and 11 bases lay between the germline ends. CDR3 protein: CARSLRGWRNQPQHF. Written as DNA, the CDR3 is TGTGCCAGAAGCTTAAGGGGTTGGCGCAATCAGCCCCAGCATTTT.

The chain recombines TRBV14 with TRBJ1-2; D is ambiguous. The V end was cut by 2 bases, the J end by 2 bases, with 3 bases between. The CDR3 length is 12 residues. Germline V gene sequence: CDR1 SGHDN, CDR2 FVKESK. The CDR3 sequence: CASSQQNYGYTF. Here the CDR3 DNA reads TGTGCCAGCAGCCAACAGAACTATGGCTACACCTTC.

Comments on this clone: Mismatch with germline at one junction end may stem from a read error. The gene calls are TRBV5-1 and TRBJ1-1; possible D gene TRBD1, 5 bases. The CDR3 length is 14 residues. Germline assignment: CDR1 SGHRS and CDR2 YFSETQ. For the CDR3, the DNA is TGCGCCAGCAGCCCCGTACAGGTGAATACTGAAGCTTTCTTT. Residues: CASSPVQVNTEAFF.

The chain combines TRBV27 with TRBJ2-7; TRBD2 aligns across 7 bases. CDR3 length: 18 residues. CDR1 and CDR2 (germline): MNHEY, SMNVEV (reference sequence). Trimming cost V 3 bases and J 7 bases; bases outside gene matches: 21. The CDR3: CASSLSWGGTRPMGEQYF. In DNA form, the CDR3 reads TGTGCCAGCAGTTTGTCTTGGGGGGGGACCCGACCAATGGGAGAGCAGTACTTC.